A selection of T cell receptor beta chains follows, all from one sample in a study of identical twins. TCRdb fed the 5' RACE reads into MiXCR, producing one record per CDR3 protein. The sample contains 550,000 to 700,000 distinct CDR3 sequences, 9.5% to 10% of which appear only once. These data were also filed under a second study, of yellow fever vaccine responses in identical twins.

The sequenced sample consisted of PBMCs. The receptors derive from a young woman in good health. The CDR3 runs from the conserved cysteine through the conserved F or W. D genes are given only for firm matches. Clone size, where shown, is once, few, many, or a class for clones that have expanded.

v_gene	d_gene	abundance	j_gene	CDR3aa	CDR3nt
TRBV5-1	TRBD2	many	TRBJ2-3	CASREIAGVTDTQYF	TGCGCCAGCAGGGAAATAGCGGGGGTCACAGATACGCAGTATTTT
TRBV7-6	TRBD2	many	TRBJ2-7	CASSRGTGGYEQYF	TGTGCCAGCAGCCGAGGGACGGGGGGTTACGAGCAGTACTTC
TRBV4-1	.	many	TRBJ1-1	CASSAPTRNTEAFF	TGCGCCAGCAGTGCACCCACACGGAACACTGAAGCTTTCTTT
TRBV29-1	TRBD1	many	TRBJ2-7	CSVDGTGAYEQYF	TGCAGCGTTGATGGGACAGGAGCCTACGAGCAGTACTTC
TRBV5-1	.	.	TRBJ2-5	CASSFFPGMAETQYF	TGCGCCAGCAGCTTCTTCCCGGGCATGGCAGAGACCCAGTACTTC
TRBV12-3/TRBV12-4	TRBD2	.	TRBJ2-7	CASSDLTSGGYEQYF	TGTGCCAGCAGTGATTTAACTAGCGGGGGCTACGAGCAGTACTTC
TRBV7-2	.	few	TRBJ1-5	CASTSNRGNQPQHF	TGTGCCAGCACCTCAAACAGGGGCAATCAGCCCCAGCATTTT
TRBV28	.	.	TRBJ1-3	CASTDGTSTGNTIYF	TGTGCCAGCACCGATGGGACAAGTACGGGAAACACCATATATTTT
TRBV11-1	.	.	TRBJ2-7	CASSLYGSTYEQYF	TGTGCCAGCAGCTTATACGGCAGCACCTACGAGCAGTACTTC
TRBV7-2	.	.	TRBJ2-1	CASSLALSQREQFF	TGTGCCAGCAGCTTAGCCTTGTCGCAGCGAGAGCAGTTCTTC
TRBV5-1	.	.	TRBJ1-1	CASSLGTRQDTEAFF	TGCGCCAGCAGCTTGGGAACGAGGCAGGACACTGAAGCTTTCTTT
TRBV12-3/TRBV12-4	.	many	TRBJ2-2	CASSLQGWIGELFF	TGTGCCAGCAGTTTACAGGGGTGGATCGGGGAGCTGTTTTTT
TRBV6-6	TRBD1	many	TRBJ1-2	CASNTQGRAGYTF	TGTGCCAGCAACACACAGGGGAGGGCTGGCTACACCTTC
TRBV12-3/TRBV12-4	TRBD2	.	TRBJ2-6	CAISIRTSGRISGANVLTF	TGTGCCATCAGCATCCGGACTAGCGGGCGAATCTCTGGGGCCAACGTCCTGACCTTC
TRBV5-1	.	.	TRBJ1-4	CASSLDGTRNEKLFF	TGCGCCAGCAGCTTGGACGGGACCCGAAATGAAAAACTGTTTTTT